The 30 T cell receptor beta chains given below trace back to one sample, sequenced in a study of blood T cell repertoires in COVID-19. Profiling relied on immunoSEQ multiplex PCR, and the TCRdb table lists in-frame clones only, not all of them. The sample lists about 78,000 clones; around 90% were seen once. Sequenced material: peripheral blood. The receptors derive from a woman over 75 with acute or convalescent COVID-19.

The gene calls are TRBV12-3 or TRBV12-4 and TRBJ1-2; D uncertain. This CDR3 has 12 amino acids. V lost 4 bases and J lost 8, with 11 bases in between. The CDR3 DNA reads TGTGCCAGCAGTTCGACGAGGTTCGGCTACACCTTC. Amino acids: CASSSTRFGYTF.

This chain connects TRBV5-1 to TRBJ2-1, with 12 bases lining up with TRBD1. With V trimmed by 4 bases and J by 0 bases, 11 bases remained unmatched. From germline, CDR1 is SGHRS and CDR2 YFSETQ. The CDR3 has 19 amino acids. In DNA form, the CDR3 reads TGCGCCAGCAGCCGGGTGGGGACAGGGGGCATGGGCTCCTACAATGAGCAGTTCTTC. Translation gives CASSRVGTGGMGSYNEQFF. Supplemented by reference TRBV5-1 and TRBJ2-1, the full variable domain reads KAGVTQTPRYLIKTRGQQVTLSCSPISGHRSVSWYQQTPGQGLQFLFEYFSETQRNKGNFPGRFSGRQFSNSRSEMNVSTLELGDSALYLCASSRVGTGGMGSYNEQFFGPGTRLTVL.

CDR3 bases: TGTGCCAGCAGCCAACAGGGGGGGAACACTGAAGCTTTCTTT. Its protein product is CASSQQGGNTEAFF. This chain connects TRBV4-2 to TRBJ1-1; 7 nucleotides agree with TRBD1. The germline V gene encodes CDR1 LGHNA and CDR2 YNFKEQ. V lost 2 bases to trimming and J lost 1 base; unmatched junction nucleotides: 1. This CDR3 spans 14 amino acids.

The rearrangement links TRBV3-1 (or the pseudogene TRBV3-2) to TRBJ1-1; unclear D gene. Germline CDR1 is LGHDT and CDR2 is YNNKEL (reference sequence). The V end was cut by 5 bases, the J end by 4 bases, with 8 bases between. CDR3 length equals 12 residues. CDR3 loop: CASSITGTEAFF. The CDR3 coding sequence is TGTGCCAGCAGCATAACCGGCACTGAAGCTTTCTTT.

This rearrangement joins TRBV7-6 to TRBJ1-3; 7 bases match TRBD1. This CDR3 has 16 amino acids. V lost 2 bases, J lost 0 bases, and 4 bases stayed unmatched. CDR1 is SGHVS and CDR2 is FNYEAQ in the germline V gene. The DNA for the CDR3 is TGTGCCAGCAGCTTAAGACAGGGCTTCTCTGGAAACACCATATATTTT. This codes for CASSLRQGFSGNTIYF. Complete variable domain (other parts from reference TRBV7-6 and TRBJ1-3): GAGVSQSPRYKVTKRGQDVALRCDPISGHVSLYWYRQALGQGPEFLTYFNYEAQQDKSGLPNDRFSAERPEGSISTLTIQRTEQRDSAMYRCASSLRQGFSGNTIYFGEGSWLTVV.

V and J are TRBV15 and TRBJ1-2; no reliable D call. Germline V CDR1 and CDR2: LNHNV, YYDKDF (reference sequence). Trimming took off 1 base at V and 5 bases at J, with 14 bases between the two ends. The CDR3 loop spans 15 amino acids. The CDR3 nucleotides read TGTGCCACCAGCAGAGGTGGGTCCAGGCCTTATGGCTACACCTTC. Translating it yields CATSRGGSRPYGYTF.

V and J are TRBV27 and TRBJ2-1; TRBD1 matches at 9 bases. Germline trimming cut 4 bases from V and 7 bases from J; bases unmatched to any gene: 11. CDR1 is MNHEY, CDR2 SMNVEV, per germline (reference sequence). CDR3 length: 16 residues. CDR3 protein: CASSSRGGQGFNEQFF. As DNA, the CDR3 is TGTGCCAGCAGTTCGCGTGGAGGACAGGGGTTTAATGAGCAGTTCTTC.

The rearrangement uses TRBV7-9 and TRBJ1-2; 7 bases match TRBD1. The CDR3 spans 12 residues. The trim removed 5 bases at V and 7 bases at J, leaving 4 bases unmatched. The germline V gene encodes CDR1 SEHNR and CDR2 FQNEAQ (reference sequence). The CDR3 sequence is CASSARQGGYTF. The DNA for the CDR3 is TGTGCCAGCAGCGCCCGACAGGGTGGCTACACCTTC.

CDR3 DNA: TGTGCCAGCAATCGAGAAAACTATGGCTACACCTTC. Protein product: CASNRENYGYTF. The chain uses TRBV2 and TRBJ1-2; D gene uncertain. Germline CDR1 SNHLY, CDR2 FYNNEI. The CDR3 consists of 12 residues. The V end lost 7 bases, the J end lost 2 bases, and 8 bases lay between the germline ends.

The chain uses TRBV28 and TRBJ2-7; 11 bases fit TRBD1. The ends lost 5 bases at V and 2 bases at J; junction bases unmatched: 2. Germline V gives CDR1 MDHEN, CDR2 SYDVKM. The CDR3 totals 14 residues. The CDR3 here is CASSGGQGAYEQYF. In DNA, the CDR3 is TGTGCCAGCAGTGGGGGACAGGGGGCCTACGAGCAGTACTTC.

V and J are TRBV5-4 and TRBJ2-7, with D possibly being TRBD1 (6 bases). CDR1 and CDR2 from the germline V gene are SGHNT and YYREEE (reference sequence). CDR3 size: 14 residues. V dropped 0 bases and J dropped 6 bases, with 13 bases sitting between them. In nucleotides, the CDR3 is TGTGCCAGCAGCTTGGTGACAGGCGGTAGCGAGCAGTACTTC. Translating gives CASSLVTGGSEQYF.

This clone was observed a few times. The chain joins TRBV7-2 to TRBJ2-7; TRBD2 matches at 12 bases. This CDR3 region has 14 residues. Losses at the gene ends were 4 bases for V and 7 bases for J; bases not matched to a gene: 5. Germline CDR1 is SGHTA and CDR2 is FQGNSA. Written as DNA, the CDR3 is TGTGCCAGCAGCTCCCTAGCGGGGGGGGTGGAGCAGTACTTC. Translation gives CASSSLAGGVEQYF.

The chain combines TRBV24-1 with TRBJ1-5, with a possible D match to TRBD1 (6 bases). Trimming took 8 bases from V and 1 from J, leaving 14 bases between them. Germline V CDR1 and CDR2: KGHDR, SFDVKD. The CDR3 sequence is 15 residues long. The DNA for the CDR3 is TGTGCCACCATGGCTTCTGGACAGAGCAATCAGCCCCAGCATTTT. Translation gives CATMASGQSNQPQHF.

The J gene is TRBJ2-7, the V gene TRBV18, with 8 bases matching TRBD2. Trimming cost V 0 bases and J 3 bases; bases outside gene matches: 4. The CDR3 is 15 residues long. CDR1 and CDR2 from the germline V gene are KGHSH and LQKENI. CDR3 nucleotide sequence: TGTGCCAGCTCACCACCGAAGGGACTAGTCTACGAGCAGTACTTC. Protein: CASSPPKGLVYEQYF.

The chain recombines TRBV6-6 with TRBJ1-2, with D maybe TRBD1 (5 bases). Germline-derived CDR1 and CDR2 are MNHNY and SVGAGI (reference sequence). Between the trimmed V and J ends, which lost 7 bases and 4 bases, there was a span of 19 bases. CDR3 length: 15 residues. The CDR3 protein is CASNKNWGGPYGYTF. The CDR3 DNA follows: TGTGCCAGCAACAAAAACTGGGGGGGTCCCTATGGCTACACCTTC.

V gene TRBV11-2 combines with J gene TRBJ2-1, with 10 nucleotides matching TRBD2. The V and J ends lost 2 bases and 7 bases, in that order; junction bases with no gene match: 5. CDR1 is SGHAT and CDR2 is FQNNGV in the germline V gene. This CDR3 contains 15 residues. CDR3 sequence: CASSLTASGRNEQFF. The CDR3 region has the DNA TGTGCCAGCAGCTTAACGGCTAGCGGGAGAAATGAGCAGTTCTTC.

The V and J genes are TRBV27 and TRBJ2-1; 11 nucleotides match TRBD2. The CDR3 extends over 15 amino acids. The germline gives CDR1 MNHEY, CDR2 SMNVEV (reference sequence). V dropped 9 bases and J dropped 3; count of bases not matched to a gene: 7. The CDR3 region is CASSPGLADYNEQFF. DNA for the CDR3: TGTGCCAGTTCCCCGGGACTAGCGGACTACAATGAGCAGTTCTTC.

This clone was counted once. J is TRBJ2-7 and V is TRBV5-1, with D possibly being TRBD2 (6 bases). The CDR3 is 16 residues long. Germline CDR1 and CDR2: SGHRS and YFSETQ. V lost 4 bases and J 0 bases, leaving 17 bases between the germline ends. The CDR3 protein is CASSLGGTASSYEQYF. For the CDR3, the DNA is TGCGCCAGCAGCCTGGGCGGGACGGCAAGCTCCTACGAGCAGTACTTC. Drawing the rest from reference TRBV5-1 and TRBJ2-7, the complete variable domain is KAGVTQTPRYLIKTRGQQVTLSCSPISGHRSVSWYQQTPGQGLQFLFEYFSETQRNKGNFPGRFSGRQFSNSRSEMNVSTLELGDSALYLCASSLGGTASSYEQYFGPGTRLTVT.

J is TRBJ1-2 and V is TRBV9; a possible D gene is TRBD1 (5 bases). The ends were cut back, 0 bases at V and 4 bases at J, with 7 bases in the middle. The CDR3 runs to 13 residues. CDR1 and CDR2 from the germline V gene are SGDLS and YYNGEE. CDR3 loop: CASSVAQGYGYTF. The CDR3 region has the DNA TGTGCCAGCAGCGTAGCTCAGGGCTATGGCTACACCTTC.

This chain joins TRBV19 and TRBJ1-5; D remains unclear. Germline CDR1 LNHDA, CDR2 SQIVND (reference sequence). This CDR3 is 16 amino acids long. V lost 7 bases, J lost 6 bases, and 22 bases lay in between. CDR3 coding DNA: TGTGCCAGTACTGACCACTACCTGGGTTTTGGTCAGCCCCAGCATTTT. As protein: CASTDHYLGFGQPQHF.

This clone was counted a single time. V is TRBV25-1 and J is TRBJ2-7; D not resolved. V lost 4 bases to trimming and J lost 7 bases, with 8 bases between them. Germline V lookup: CDR1 MGHDK, CDR2 SYGVNS. The CDR3 has 11 residues. The DNA for the CDR3 is TGTGCCAGCAGTGCCGTGCGGGAGCAGTACTTC. Translated: CASSAVREQYF.

The chain employs TRBV11-2 and TRBJ2-7, with TRBD1 matching over 9 bases. The ends lost 0 bases at V and 0 bases at J; junction bases unmatched: 6. CDR1 is SGHAT and CDR2 is FQNNGV in the germline V gene. This CDR3 spans 17 amino acids. The CDR3 DNA follows: TGTGCCAGCAGCTTAGATTGGGGGACAGGGCCCTCCTACGAGCAGTACTTC. It is translated as CASSLDWGTGPSYEQYF.

The rearrangement links TRBV10-2 to TRBJ1-5, with unresolved D. V was shortened by 5 bases and J by 0 bases, with 5 bases between the two germline ends. In germline, CDR1 is WSHSY, CDR2 SAAADI. The CDR3 extends over 13 amino acids. CDR3 protein: CASSPNSNQPQHF. The DNA of the CDR3 is TGCGCCAGCAGTCCCAATAGCAATCAGCCCCAGCATTTT.

This chain connects TRBV19 to TRBJ2-2, with TRBD2 as a possible D gene (6 bases). Trimming removed 3 bases from V and 3 bases from J, with 20 bases in between. The CDR3 totals 18 residues. CDR1 LNHDA and CDR2 SQIVND come from the germline V gene (reference sequence). The CDR3 is CASSISGGSRTYTGELFF. CDR3 nucleotides: TGTGCCAGTAGTATTTCTGGGGGGTCACGGACATACACCGGGGAGCTGTTTTTT.

V and J are TRBV5-5 and TRBJ1-4; TRBD1 matches at 9 bases. The CDR3 totals 17 residues. V was clipped by 2 bases and J by 2 bases; unmatched bases: 7. The germline V gene encodes CDR1 SGHKS and CDR2 YYEKEE (reference sequence). The CDR3 DNA sequence: TGTGCCAGCAGCTTAAACGCCGGGACAGGGACTAATGAAAAACTGTTTTTT. Amino acid sequence: CASSLNAGTGTNEKLFF.

This clone was counted a few times. This chain uses TRBV6-5 with TRBJ2-3; maybe TRBD1 (5 bases). The germline V gene encodes CDR1 MNHEY and CDR2 SVGAGI. The V and J ends lost 5 bases and 4 bases respectively, with 10 bases between them. CDR3 size: 13 residues. The CDR3: CASSTGAADTQYF. CDR3 in DNA: TGTGCCAGCAGTACAGGAGCTGCAGATACGCAGTATTTT.

This rearrangement joins TRBV4-2 to TRBJ2-7, with 8 positions matching TRBD2. The CDR3 is 15 amino acids. Germline loops: CDR1 LGHNA, CDR2 YNFKEQ. With 5 bases clipped from V and 0 bases from J, the junction kept 6 bases outside the gene matches. The CDR3: CASSGGGGSSYEQYF. In nucleotides, the CDR3 is TGTGCCAGCAGCGGTGGCGGGGGGAGCTCCTACGAGCAGTACTTC.

The rearrangement joins TRBV9 to TRBJ2-1, with TRBD2 as a possible D gene (5 bases). Germline V gene data show CDR1 as SGDLS and CDR2 as YYNGEE. The CDR3 has 14 residues. V gave up 4 bases and J gave up 0 bases, with 8 bases separating them. CDR3 loop: CASSQGSSYNEQFF. CDR3 bases: TGTGCCAGCAGCCAAGGGAGCTCCTACAATGAGCAGTTCTTC.

The rearrangement links TRBV7-2 to TRBJ2-2; 8 nucleotides agree with TRBD1. The germline gives CDR1 SGHTA, CDR2 FQGNSA. The V and J ends lost 2 bases and 2 bases, in that order; junction bases with no gene match: 7. This CDR3 spans 17 amino acids. The CDR3 DNA reads as TGTGCCAGCAGCTTAACTCGGACAGGGAGTAACACCGGGGAGCTGTTTTTT. It is translated as CASSLTRTGSNTGELFF.

The rearrangement uses TRBV11-3 and TRBJ1-1; D gene uncertain. V was pared by 0 bases and J by 1 base, with 3 bases between. Looked up from germline, CDR1 is SGHNT and CDR2 is YENEEA. The CDR3 contains 13 residues. CDR3 sequence (DNA): TGTGCCAGCAGCTTAGAAGCGAACACTGAAGCTTTCTTT. Amino acid sequence: CASSLEANTEAFF.